This TCR beta chain was captured in a study of T cells in Graves' hyperthyroidism and ophthalmopathy. The source material, RNA transcripts, was used to amplify TCR beta CDR3 regions. First-round RT-PCR of the TCR CDR3 relied on the HTBI primer set. TCRdb reprocessed the multiplex PCR reads via MiXCR and lists one record per CDR3 protein. The data show about 420,000 distinct CDR3 sequences, about 13% seen once. Germline V gives CDR1 ENHRY, CDR2 SYGVKD. V was cut by 10 bases and J by 4 bases, with 13 bases left in between. CDR3 length: 12 amino acids. In this sample, this clonotype turned up a few times.

The specimen was blood. The sequence was obtained from a woman aged 18-29 years with Graves' hyperthyroidism. The gene calls are TRBV10-3 and TRBJ1-1; D ambiguous. The CDR3 nucleotides are TGTGCCACCTTAGACTTGGGCACTGAAGCTTTCTTT. It yields the protein CATLDLGTEAFF.